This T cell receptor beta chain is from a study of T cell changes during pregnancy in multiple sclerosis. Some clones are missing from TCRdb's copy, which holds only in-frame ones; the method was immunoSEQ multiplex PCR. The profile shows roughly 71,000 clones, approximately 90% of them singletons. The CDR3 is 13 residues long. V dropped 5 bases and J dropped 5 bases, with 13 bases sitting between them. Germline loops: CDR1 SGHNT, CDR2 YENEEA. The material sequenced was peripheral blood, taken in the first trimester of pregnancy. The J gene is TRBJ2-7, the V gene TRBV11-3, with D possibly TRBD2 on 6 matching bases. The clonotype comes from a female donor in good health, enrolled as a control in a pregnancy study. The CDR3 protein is CASSPPSSDEQYF. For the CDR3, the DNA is TGTGCCAGCAGCCCCCCCTCTAGCGACGAGCAGTACTTC.